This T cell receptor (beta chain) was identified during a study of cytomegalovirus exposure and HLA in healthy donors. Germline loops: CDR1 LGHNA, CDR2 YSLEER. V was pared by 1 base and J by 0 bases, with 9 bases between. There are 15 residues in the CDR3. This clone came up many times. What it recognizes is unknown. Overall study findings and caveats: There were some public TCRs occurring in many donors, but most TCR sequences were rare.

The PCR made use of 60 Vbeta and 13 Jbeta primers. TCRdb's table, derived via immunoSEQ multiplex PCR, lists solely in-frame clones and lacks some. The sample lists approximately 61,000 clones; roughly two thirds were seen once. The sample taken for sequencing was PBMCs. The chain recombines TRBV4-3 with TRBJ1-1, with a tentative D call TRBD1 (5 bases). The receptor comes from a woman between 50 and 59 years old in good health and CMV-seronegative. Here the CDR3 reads CASSQVQTVNTEAFF. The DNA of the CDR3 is TGCGCCAGCAGCCAAGTCCAGACAGTGAACACTGAAGCTTTCTTT.